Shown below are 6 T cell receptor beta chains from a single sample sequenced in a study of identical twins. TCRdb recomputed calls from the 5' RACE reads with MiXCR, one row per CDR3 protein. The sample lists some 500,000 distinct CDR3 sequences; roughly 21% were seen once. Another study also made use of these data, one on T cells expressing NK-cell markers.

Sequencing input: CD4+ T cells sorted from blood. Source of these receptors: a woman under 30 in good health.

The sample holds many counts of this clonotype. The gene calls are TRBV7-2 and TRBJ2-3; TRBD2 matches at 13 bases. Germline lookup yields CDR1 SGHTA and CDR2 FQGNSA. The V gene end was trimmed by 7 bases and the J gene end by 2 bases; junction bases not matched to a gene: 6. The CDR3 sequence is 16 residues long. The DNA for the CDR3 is TGTGCCAGCACCCTGGGACTAGCGGGACACACAGATACGCAGTATTTT. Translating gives CASTLGLAGHTDTQYF.

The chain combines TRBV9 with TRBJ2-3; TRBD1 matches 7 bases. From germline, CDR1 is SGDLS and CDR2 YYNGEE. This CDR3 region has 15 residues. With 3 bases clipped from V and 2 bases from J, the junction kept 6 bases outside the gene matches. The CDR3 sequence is CASSGYRGPTDTQYF. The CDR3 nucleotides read TGTGCCAGCAGCGGCTACAGGGGCCCCACAGATACGCAGTATTTT.

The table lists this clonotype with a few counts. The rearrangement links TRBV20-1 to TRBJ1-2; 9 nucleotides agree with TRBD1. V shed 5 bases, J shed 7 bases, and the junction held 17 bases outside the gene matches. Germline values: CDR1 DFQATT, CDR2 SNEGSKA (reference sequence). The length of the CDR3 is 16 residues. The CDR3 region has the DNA TGCAGTGCTTTACGGACAGGGGATCTCAATCTGGGTGGCTACACCTTC. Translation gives CSALRTGDLNLGGYTF.

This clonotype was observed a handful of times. This CDR3 reads CASARWLGSPLHF. The CDR3 region has the DNA TGTGCCTCTGCGAGGTGGCTGGGTTCACCCCTCCACTTT. The gene calls are TRBV11-2 and TRBJ1-6, with D unresolved. The CDR3 has 13 residues. Germline values: CDR1 SGHAT, CDR2 FQNNGV. Trimming took 11 bases from V and 9 from J, leaving 17 bases between them.

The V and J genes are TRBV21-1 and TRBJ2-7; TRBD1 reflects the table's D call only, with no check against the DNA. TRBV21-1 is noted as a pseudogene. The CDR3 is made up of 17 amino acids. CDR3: CASSKGVEGGRSYEQYF. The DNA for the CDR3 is TGTGCCAGCAGCAAAGGGGTTGAGGGGGGAAGGTCCTACGAGCAGTACTTC.

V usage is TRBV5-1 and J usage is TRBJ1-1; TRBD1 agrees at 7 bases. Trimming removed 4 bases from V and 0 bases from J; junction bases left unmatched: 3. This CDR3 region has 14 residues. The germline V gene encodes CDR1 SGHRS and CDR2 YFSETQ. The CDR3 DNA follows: TGCGCCAGCAGCATTCAGGGGGTGAACACTGAAGCTTTCTTT. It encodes CASSIQGVNTEAFF. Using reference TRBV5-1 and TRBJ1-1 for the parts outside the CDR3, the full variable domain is KAGVTQTPRYLIKTRGQQVTLSCSPISGHRSVSWYQQTPGQGLQFLFEYFSETQRNKGNFPGRFSGRQFSNSRSEMNVSTLELGDSALYLCASSIQGVNTEAFFGQGTRLTVV.